The 13 T cell receptor beta chains below come from one sample, sequenced in a study of regulatory and conventional T cells in RAG deficiency. TCRdb's copy holds only in-frame clones and misses some; the assay was immunoSEQ multiplex PCR. The sample includes 20,000 to 25,000 clones, around 97% of them seen just once. Genomic DNA came from blood conventional CD4+ T cells gated CD25-low CD127-high. In addition, the sample was reused for a study of regulatory T cells. That investigation notes: The primer mix had 52 TRBV and 13 TRBJ primers.

Sequencing was done on a sample of CD25- CD4+ T cells sorted from blood. Source of these receptors: a human donor in good health.

CDR3 region: CASIDTEAFF. CDR3 DNA: TGTGCCAGCATAGACACTGAAGCTTTCTTT. The chain employs TRBV28 and TRBJ1-1, with no clear D. The V gene's germline CDR1 is MDHEN and CDR2 SYDVKM. V lost 7 bases and J 3 bases, leaving 3 bases between the germline ends. This CDR3 contains 10 residues.

The chain couples TRBV19 to TRBJ1-2, with TRBD1 matching over 7 bases. This CDR3 has 14 amino acids. The junction had 6 bases not matched to a gene; V was cut back by 1 base and J by 7 bases. The V gene's germline CDR1 is LNHDA and CDR2 SQIVND (reference sequence). CDR3 protein: CASSIGEGGFGYTF. The CDR3 DNA reads as TGTGCCAGTAGTATAGGTGAAGGGGGCTTTGGCTACACCTTC. Based on the CDR3 plus reference TRBV19 and TRBJ1-2, the full variable domain is DGGITQSPKYLFRKEGQNVTLSCEQNLNHDAMYWYRQDPGQGLRLIYYSQIVNDFQKGDIAEGYSVSREKKESFPLTVTSAQKNPTAFYLCASSIGEGGFGYTFGSGTRLTVV.

The chain employs TRBV5-6 and TRBJ1-1, with D possibly matching TRBD1 (5 bases). Per the germline V gene, CDR1 is SGHDT and CDR2 is YYEEEE. The CDR3 consists of 17 residues. Between the trimmed V and J ends, which lost 4 bases and 1 base, there was a span of 20 bases. The CDR3 DNA reads as TGTGCCAGCAGCCCCGACCGATACCCCGACAGGAACACTGAAGCTTTCTTT. This gives the protein CASSPDRYPDRNTEAFF. Complete variable domain (other parts from reference TRBV5-6 and TRBJ1-1): DAGVTQSPTHLIKTRGQQVTLRCSPKSGHDTVSWYQQALGQGPQFIFQYYEEEERQRGNFPDRFSGHQFPNYSSELNVNALLLGDSALYLCASSPDRYPDRNTEAFFGQGTRLTVV.

CDR3 nucleotides: TGTGCCTGGAGTGTAACAGGGAACCCCTATGGCTACACCTTC. Amino acid sequence: CAWSVTGNPYGYTF. The rearrangement joins TRBV30 to TRBJ1-2, with TRBD1 as a possible D gene (6 bases). V lost 0 bases, J lost 4 bases, and 12 bases lay in between. Germline CDR1 is GTSNPN and CDR2 is SVGIG (reference sequence). This CDR3 comprises 14 residues.

The CDR3 reads CASSPGQGGGYTF. In DNA form, the CDR3 reads TGTGCCAGCAGTCCCGGACAGGGCGGAGGCTACACCTTC. This chain connects TRBV6-1 to TRBJ1-2, with TRBD1 matching over 8 bases. Looked up from germline, CDR1 is MNHNS and CDR2 is SASEGT. CDR3 length: 13 amino acids. The V gene end was trimmed by 5 bases and the J gene end by 8 bases; junction bases not matched to a gene: 7.

V and J are TRBV13 and TRBJ1-3, with a possible D match to TRBD1 (5 bases). The CDR3 length is 14 residues. V lost 6 bases and J lost 3, with 12 bases in between. Germline V lookup: CDR1 PRHDT, CDR2 FYEKMQ (reference sequence). In DNA form, the CDR3 reads TGTGCCAGCAGTTGGGGGGGTCATGGAAACACCATATATTTT. Encoded protein: CASSWGGHGNTIYF.

This rearrangement joins TRBV4-1 to TRBJ1-1; 8 bases line up with TRBD1. Per the germline V gene, CDR1 is MGHRA and CDR2 is YSYEKL. This CDR3 has 17 amino acids. The V and J ends lost 3 bases and 2 bases, in that order; junction bases with no gene match: 11. CDR3 loop: CASSHLPRTGLNTEAFF. CDR3 DNA: TGCGCCAGCAGCCACCTCCCGAGGACAGGGCTAAACACTGAAGCTTTCTTT.

This chain connects TRBV7-9 to TRBJ2-2; D possibly corresponds to TRBD1 (5 bases). The CDR3 totals 14 residues. CDR1 and CDR2 from the germline V gene are SEHNR and FQNEAQ (reference sequence). Trimming took off 7 bases at V and 4 bases at J, with 13 bases between the two ends. The CDR3 sequence is CASTEGVFTGELFF. DNA of the CDR3: TGTGCCAGCACCGAAGGGGTTTTCACCGGGGAGCTGTTTTTT.

The V call is TRBV5-1, the J call TRBJ2-6, with TRBD1 matching 10 bases. CDR1 SGHRS and CDR2 YFSETQ come from the germline V gene. This CDR3 contains 17 residues. Losses at the gene ends were 0 bases for V and 4 bases for J; bases not matched to a gene: 4. The CDR3 protein is CASSLEGTGAGANVLTF. CDR3 DNA: TGCGCCAGCAGCTTGGAGGGGACAGGGGCCGGGGCCAACGTCCTGACTTTC. Variable domain in full (rest from reference TRBV5-1 and TRBJ2-6): KAGVTQTPRYLIKTRGQQVTLSCSPISGHRSVSWYQQTPGQGLQFLFEYFSETQRNKGNFPGRFSGRQFSNSRSEMNVSTLELGDSALYLCASSLEGTGAGANVLTFGAGSRLTVL.

This sequence joins TRBV5-8 and TRBJ1-1; 8 bases align to TRBD1. J gave up 2 bases and V 2 bases, and 8 bases lay outside the gene matches. Germline V gene data show CDR1 as SGHTS and CDR2 as YDEGEE. The CDR3 runs 16 residues. For the CDR3, the DNA is TGTGCCAGCAGCTTACAGGGGGGTAAAGGAAACACTGAAGCTTTCTTT. Translation: CASSLQGGKGNTEAFF.

The rearrangement links TRBV2 to TRBJ2-3; possible D gene TRBD2, 6 bases. In germline, CDR1 is SNHLY, CDR2 FYNNEI. V was trimmed by 6 bases and J by 2 bases, leaving 15 bases between them. The CDR3 runs to 15 residues. CDR3 region: CASRIGDLPTDTQYF. The CDR3 DNA reads TGTGCCAGCAGGATTGGGGACTTACCCACAGATACGCAGTATTTT.

The DNA of the CDR3 is TGTGCCAGCAGTTGGACTAGCGGGGGGTTCGTCTATGAGCAGTTCTTC. Amino acid sequence: CASSWTSGGFVYEQFF. The chain joins TRBV27 to TRBJ2-1; TRBD2 agrees at 14 bases. Germline V CDR1 and CDR2: MNHEY, SMNVEV (reference sequence). The CDR3 covers 16 residues. The V segment lost 4 bases and the J segment 8 bases; nucleotides outside the gene matches: 7.

V gene TRBV10-1 combines with J gene TRBJ2-3; perhaps TRBD1 as D (5 bases). This CDR3 comprises 15 residues. The V and J ends lost 2 bases and 0 bases respectively, with 9 bases between them. The germline V gene has CDR1 WNHNN and CDR2 SYGVQD (reference sequence). The CDR3: CASSETGPSTDTQYF. As DNA, the CDR3 is TGCGCCAGCAGTGAGACAGGACCCAGCACAGATACGCAGTATTTT.